Only a few counts were recorded for the clone carrying this T cell receptor beta chain. Antigen unknown. These data originate in a study of OX40 agonist ivuxolimab in advanced cancers. Study background: Dose-escalation subjects each had hepatocellular carcinoma, melanoma, renal cell or head and neck cancer.

This table comes from immunoSEQ multiplex PCR, and its TCRdb copy is limited to in-frame clones, with some not included. Here the sample spans approximately 98,000 clones, 84% being singletons. Study findings and constraints: CD8+ T cells showed, on average, more clonal expansion than CD4+ cells.

The V and J ends lost 8 bases and 6 bases respectively, with 17 bases between them. Germline V gene sequence: CDR1 SNHLY, CDR2 FYNNEI. This CDR3 has 15 residues. The TCR originated in an adult with an advanced solid tumor such as melanoma, head and neck, liver or kidney cancer. Here the sequenced sample was CD4+ or CD8+ T cells sorted from blood, taken in a trial of the OX40 agonist ivuxolimab. The rearrangement links TRBV2 to TRBJ1-6; D might be TRBD1 (6 bases). Written as DNA, the CDR3 is TGTGCCAGCCGACCATCACAGGGTAGTAATTCACCCCTCCACTTT. Encoded protein: CASRPSQGSNSPLHF.